The clone carrying this T cell receptor (beta chain) appeared a few times. Generated by immunoSEQ multiplex PCR, the TCRdb table keeps only in-frame clones and is missing some. Of approximately 92,000 clones in the sample, around 67% were seen once. These data originate in a study of blood T cell repertoires in COVID-19. Sequenced input: peripheral blood. This sequence originates from a woman aged 55-70 years in a cohort sampled during active or convalescent COVID-19.

The CDR3 spells CATVQGMNTEAFF. The CDR3 coding sequence is TGTGCCACCGTCCAGGGGATGAACACTGAAGCTTTCTTT. The chain combines TRBV10-3 with TRBJ1-1, with D maybe TRBD1 (6 bases). The germline V and J ends were trimmed by 10 bases and 0 bases, with 12 bases remaining between them. This CDR3 region has 13 residues. From germline, CDR1 is ENHRY and CDR2 SYGVKD.